These 18 T cell receptor beta chains share one sample of origin, sequenced in a study of T-cell reconstitution after alpha-beta-depleted transplantation in children. Preparation of the TCRbeta library was carried out with unique molecular identifiers. TCRdb reprocessed the PCR reads with MiXCR, giving one entry per CDR3 protein. The repertoire has 400,000 to 450,000 distinct CDR3 sequences, roughly two fifths of them found once; the top ten carry approximately 30%. The specimen comprised PBMCs, sampled before TCRalphabeta/CD19-depleted stem cell transplant. The receptors come from a girl aged 2 to 10 with aplastic anemia, due to receive a stem cell transplant.

The genes are TRBV11-2 and TRBJ2-3; 9 bases are a match to TRBD1. The length of the CDR3 is 16 residues. CDR1 SGHAT and CDR2 FQNNGV come from the germline V gene. J was trimmed by 4 bases and V by 5 bases; bases with no gene match: 10. CDR3: CASSPSGTGLSDTQYF. CDR3 sequence (DNA): TGTGCCAGCAGCCCCTCCGGGACAGGGCTTTCAGATACGCAGTATTTT.

V is TRBV6-1 and J is TRBJ2-1; tentative D call: TRBD2 (6 bases). This CDR3 is built from 13 residues. Trimming shortened V by 8 bases and J by 8 bases, and 16 bases separated the two germline ends. Germline CDR1 reads MNHNS; CDR2 reads SASEGT. In nucleotides, the CDR3 is TGTGCCAGCCTAGGACTATCTCTATATGAGCAGTTCTTC. The encoded protein is CASLGLSLYEQFF.

This rearrangement joins TRBV12-3 or TRBV12-4 to TRBJ1-1; D ambiguous. V lost 7 bases, J lost 1 base, and 10 bases lay in between. The CDR3 is 13 residues long. CDR3 sequence: CASKVQRNTEAFF. CDR3 nucleotide sequence: TGTGCCAGCAAAGTACAGAGGAACACTGAAGCTTTCTTT.

This clonotype was detected a few times. This chain links TRBV10-3 with TRBJ2-1, with unresolved D. From germline, CDR1 is ENHRY and CDR2 SYGVKD. The CDR3 has 15 amino acids. V was shortened by 0 bases and J by 7 bases, with 13 bases between the two germline ends. This CDR3 is CAISESSPEGNEQFF. CDR3 nucleotide sequence: TGTGCCATCAGTGAGTCCTCCCCCGAAGGGAATGAGCAGTTCTTC.

In its sample, this clonotype was seen many times. This chain uses TRBV7-2 with TRBJ2-2, with D possibly being TRBD2 (6 bases). Germline CDR1 SGHTA, CDR2 FQGNSA. Between the trimmed V and J ends, which lost 5 bases and 2 bases, there was a span of 12 bases. CDR3 length equals 15 residues. The CDR3 loop is CASSLGGHNTGELFF. The CDR3 DNA sequence: TGTGCCAGCAGCCTGGGAGGACATAACACCGGGGAGCTGTTTTTT.

The chain uses TRBV3-1 and TRBJ2-1; D is possibly TRBD2 (7 bases). Germline CDR1 reads LGHDT; CDR2 reads YNNKEL (reference sequence). Trimming stripped 5 bases from V and 2 bases from J, with 19 bases between. The CDR3 runs 17 residues. The CDR3 bases are TGTGCCAGCAGCTTAAGGGGGGGTCTACAGACCTACAATGAGCAGTTCTTC. Residues: CASSLRGGLQTYNEQFF.

This clonotype was found many times. The chain carries TRBV5-1 and TRBJ1-1, with 7 bases aligning to TRBD1. Germline trimming cut 2 bases from V and 7 bases from J; bases unmatched to any gene: 11. The germline V gene has CDR1 SGHRS and CDR2 YFSETQ. This CDR3 is 15 amino acids long. The CDR3 region is CASSLTRGQPGEAFF. As DNA, the CDR3 is TGCGCCAGCAGCTTAACACGGGGACAGCCAGGTGAAGCTTTCTTT.

The chain is built from TRBV18 and TRBJ1-3, with TRBD1 as a possible D gene (5 bases). The CDR3 totals 16 residues. V dropped 3 bases and J dropped 0 bases, with 12 bases sitting between them. The germline V gene has CDR1 KGHSH and CDR2 LQKENI. CDR3 DNA: TGTGCCAGCTCACCGGTTGGGACCTCCTCTGGAAACACCATATATTTT. It specifies CASSPVGTSSGNTIYF.

This sequence joins TRBV5-1 and TRBJ1-5; tentative D call: TRBD1 (6 bases). CDR3 length: 14 amino acids. V lost 0 bases to trimming and J lost 7 bases, with 11 bases between them. Germline V CDR1 and CDR2: SGHRS, YFSETQ. In nucleotides, the CDR3 is TGCGCCAGCAGCTTGGAGAGGGGGGTGCAGCCCCAGCATTTT. Protein: CASSLERGVQPQHF.

The chain links TRBV6-2 or TRBV6-3 to TRBJ2-6; D unclear. The V end lost 8 bases, the J end lost 1 base, and 6 bases lay between the germline ends. From germline, CDR1 is MNHEY and CDR2 SVGEGT. CDR3 size: 13 residues. In DNA form, the CDR3 reads TGTGCCAGCTATGGGTCTGGGGCCAACGTCCTGACTTTC. It is translated as CASYGSGANVLTF.

This clonotype was seen a handful of times. This chain links TRBV11-2 with TRBJ2-7, with D maybe TRBD1 (5 bases). CDR1 and CDR2 from the germline V gene are SGHAT and FQNNGV. V dropped 3 bases and J dropped 7 bases, with 16 bases sitting between them. The CDR3 sequence is 14 residues long. The CDR3 here is CASSFYPQGREQYF. CDR3 in DNA: TGTGCCAGCAGCTTCTACCCCCAGGGTCGAGAGCAGTACTTC.

This clonotype came up many times. This chain connects TRBV5-1 to TRBJ2-7; 9 positions agree with TRBD1. Germline-derived CDR1 and CDR2 are SGHRS and YFSETQ. Trimming removed 0 bases from V and 3 bases from J; junction bases left unmatched: 4. The CDR3 has 15 residues. This CDR3 is CASSLATGGDYEQYF. The CDR3 nucleotides are TGCGCCAGCAGCTTGGCCACAGGGGGCGACTACGAGCAGTACTTC.

This clonotype was recorded a few times. The chain joins TRBV6-2 or TRBV6-3 to TRBJ2-7; 8 nucleotides line up with TRBD1. Germline V lookup: CDR1 MNHEY, CDR2 SVGEGT. V dropped 0 bases and J dropped 3; count of bases not matched to a gene: 10. The CDR3 runs to 17 residues. The CDR3 is CASSYSMFRGRLYEQYF. The CDR3 nucleotides are TGTGCCAGCAGTTACTCGATGTTCAGGGGGCGGCTCTACGAGCAGTACTTC.

This sequence joins TRBV28 and TRBJ2-2, with D perhaps TRBD2 (5 bases). Per the germline V gene, CDR1 is MDHEN and CDR2 is SYDVKM. Trimming shortened V by 6 bases and J by 5 bases, and 16 bases separated the two germline ends. The CDR3 is made up of 15 amino acids. CDR3 sequence (DNA): TGTGCCAGCAGGCCCTCGAGGGTAAAGACCGGGGAGCTGTTTTTT. Protein: CASRPSRVKTGELFF.

This clonotype has ten or more counts. The chain uses TRBV20-1 and TRBJ2-7, with a possible D match to TRBD2 (6 bases). The germline V gene has CDR1 DFQATT and CDR2 SNEGSKA (reference sequence). With 6 bases removed from V and 6 bases from J, the gap between germline ends came to 18 bases. The CDR3 runs to 13 residues. CDR3 region: CSAAGLGDREQYF. The DNA of the CDR3 is TGCAGTGCCGCGGGATTGGGGGACCGCGAGCAGTACTTC.

The chain couples TRBV20-1 to TRBJ2-3, with no clear D. Trimming shortened V by 5 bases and J by 0 bases, and 15 bases separated the two germline ends. From germline, CDR1 is DFQATT and CDR2 SNEGSKA (reference sequence). The CDR3 length is 15 residues. The CDR3 reads CSAPARRASTDTQYF. As DNA, the CDR3 is TGCAGTGCTCCCGCAAGGCGAGCTAGCACAGATACGCAGTATTTT.

The count of this clonotype is one. The chain is built from TRBV5-1 and TRBJ2-2; TRBD1 aligns across 9 bases. The CDR3 loop spans 16 amino acids. CDR1 is SGHRS, CDR2 YFSETQ, per germline. V dropped 1 base and J dropped 4; count of bases not matched to a gene: 5. CDR3 region: CASSLRGQGSTGELFF. The DNA for the CDR3 is TGCGCCAGCAGCTTGCGGGGACAGGGCTCCACCGGGGAGCTGTTTTTT. Variable domain in full (rest from reference TRBV5-1 and TRBJ2-2): KAGVTQTPRYLIKTRGQQVTLSCSPISGHRSVSWYQQTPGQGLQFLFEYFSETQRNKGNFPGRFSGRQFSNSRSEMNVSTLELGDSALYLCASSLRGQGSTGELFFGEGSRLTVL.

The chain couples TRBV7-2 to TRBJ2-4; 11 nucleotides match TRBD2. V was pared by 5 bases and J by 6 bases, with 9 bases of the junction left unmatched. This CDR3 is built from 16 residues. Germline V gene lookup returns CDR1 SGHTA and CDR2 FQGNSA. CDR3 protein: CASSRKLAGALNIQYF. The CDR3, as DNA: TGTGCCAGCAGCCGGAAACTAGCGGGAGCTTTAAACATTCAGTACTTC.